The 8 T cell receptor beta chains in this list originate from one sample, sequenced in a study of early T cells in non-severe SARS-CoV-2 infection (TCRdb year 2021). The library was generated by 5' RACE. The sequencer listed for this sample is NextSeq 500. Clones were called with MiXCR by TCRdb after fastp trimmed the public reads at Q25, and only in-frame beta chains were retained. Rows are unified per CDR3 protein, each entry keeping the most common DNA and genes. The sample includes 55,000 to 70,000 distinct CDR3 sequences, with about 5.6% observed a single time. The top ten constitute roughly 6.4% of the sample. The sequencing input was whole blood. Receptors originate from an adult who was a healthcare worker with PCR-confirmed SARS-CoV-2 infection or an uninfected control (not recorded which).

This clonotype was observed many times. This sequence joins TRBV7-2 and TRBJ2-1; no definite D call. Germline CDR1 reads SGHTA; CDR2 reads FQGNSA. This CDR3 region has 14 residues. Trimming removed 2 bases at V and 4 bases at J, with 9 bases between. The DNA of the CDR3 is TGTGCCAGCAGCTTATGGGCAGAATACAATGAGCAGTTCTTC. This sequence encodes CASSLWAEYNEQFF.

In its sample, this clonotype was seen a few times. V gene TRBV6-6 combines with J gene TRBJ1-2; D is uncertain. Trimming cost V 7 bases and J 6 bases, with 9 bases left between them. CDR1 and CDR2 (germline): MNHNY, SVGAGI (reference sequence). The CDR3 length is 11 residues. CDR3 amino acids: CASTSGDGYTF. CDR3 nucleotides: TGTGCCAGCACCTCCGGGGATGGCTACACCTTC.

The table lists this clonotype with many counts. The CDR3 here is CASSPATSRTAQGQYF. The CDR3 DNA follows: TGTGCCAGCAGCCCCGCTACCTCGCGGACGGCCCAAGGGCAGTACTTC. The V gene is TRBV7-8, the J gene TRBJ2-7; no clear D. Trimming cost V 5 bases and J 9 bases, with 26 bases left between them. Germline CDR1 SGHVS, CDR2 FQNEAQ. This CDR3 has 16 amino acids.

This clonotype was detected only a few times. The chain has TRBV6-6 and TRBJ2-1; the D call may be TRBD1 or TRBD2 (5 bases each). Trimming removed 10 bases at V and 8 bases at J, with 12 bases between. Germline CDR1 MNHNY, CDR2 SVGAGI (reference sequence). The CDR3 runs 11 residues. In DNA, the CDR3 is TGTGCCAACGGGAAACAGGATGAGCAGTTCTTC. Encoded protein: CANGKQDEQFF.

This clonotype appeared many times. The J gene is TRBJ2-2, the V gene TRBV5-4; D unclear. Germline CDR1 is SGHNT and CDR2 is YYREEE (reference sequence). The length of the CDR3 is 15 residues. Trimming stripped 5 bases from V and 4 bases from J, with 15 bases between. This chain's CDR3 is CASRLERTGTGELFF. The DNA for the CDR3 is TGTGCCAGCAGACTGGAAAGGACGGGCACCGGGGAGCTGTTTTTT.

This clonotype was seen repeatedly, ten times or more. V is TRBV30 and J is TRBJ1-1; D not certain. Trimming removed 0 bases from V and 10 bases from J, with 15 bases in between. Germline loops: CDR1 GTSNPN, CDR2 SVGIG (reference sequence). The CDR3 spans 13 residues. The CDR3 nucleotides read TGTGCCTGGAGTGTACCGGGAGGGTGGGTAGCTTTCTTT. This translates into CAWSVPGGWVAFF.

This clonotype turned up a few times. The genes are TRBV6-1 and TRBJ1-5; D perhaps matches TRBD1 (5 bases). The germline CDR1 and CDR2 sequences are MNHNS and SASEGT. There are 15 residues in the CDR3. Between the trimmed V and J ends, which lost 2 bases and 4 bases, there was a span of 12 bases. CDR3 sequence reads: CASSEMSWGNQPQHF. The CDR3 DNA reads as TGTGCCAGCAGTGAAATGAGTTGGGGGAATCAGCCCCAGCATTTT.

This clonotype was detected ten times or more. The J gene is TRBJ2-5, the V gene TRBV5-1; TRBD2 matches at 8 bases. This CDR3 comprises 14 residues. CDR1 is SGHRS and CDR2 is YFSETQ in the germline V gene. V lost 6 bases, J lost 5 bases, and 9 bases stayed unmatched. The DNA for the CDR3 is TGCGCCAGCAAGGGAGCGGGAGAAATGGAGACCCAGTACTTC. Amino acids: CASKGAGEMETQYF.